This entry is about one T cell receptor (beta chain). Its antigen is undetermined. The data derive from a study of cytomegalovirus exposure and HLA in healthy donors. Findings and limits, study-wide: It was reported that the classifier diagnosed cytomegalovirus status with high specificity and sensitivity in both the original and validation cohorts. Subsequent analysis showed first-cohort TCR clusters tending to co-occur in 120 validation repertoires. The study listed roughly 160 cytomegalovirus-associated TCR beta chains.

Germline-derived CDR1 and CDR2 are SGHVS and FNYEAQ. V was trimmed by 4 bases and J by 0 bases, leaving 9 bases between them. The CDR3 extends over 14 amino acids. Sequencing used immunoSEQ multiplex PCR; TCRdb keeps in-frame clones, though not all of them. The table includes about 60,000 clones, approximately 95% detected once. The sample consisted of PBMCs. The chain is built from TRBV7-6 and TRBJ1-1; the D is unclear. This clonotype originated in a woman younger than 35 in good health and CMV-seronegative. The CDR3 reads CASSSTPMNTEAFF. CDR3 in DNA: TGTGCCAGCAGCTCAACTCCCATGAACACTGAAGCTTTCTTT.